The T cell receptor (beta chain) under discussion was sequenced for a study of T cell responses to AZD1222 COVID-19 vaccine. Overall study: Second-dose recipients at about 4 or about 12 weeks were treated as one pooled group. Regarding the study as a whole: Targeting of unmutated variant regions was reportedly seen in nearly half of spike-specific TCRs. Possibly, clonal diversity was underestimated; donors were largely white British and included more females.

This clone was observed a single time. Its antigen is still unknown. The junction does not match germline at one end; this may be a read error. Using immunoSEQ multiplex PCR, the repertoire was profiled, and TCRdb retains in-frame clones only, with some absent. The data hold some 120,000 clones, with approximately 86% observed a single time. This clonotype originated in an adult in good health. The sample in question was peripheral blood, obtained on day 0 of AZD1222 vaccination.

CDR3: CASSAGYSEQFF. The CDR3 DNA reads TGTGCCAGCAGCGCCGGATACAGTGAGCAGTTCTTC. The rearrangement uses TRBV9 and TRBJ2-1; D is unclear. There are 12 residues in the CDR3. The germline V gene has CDR1 SGDLS and CDR2 YYNGEE. Full variable domain (outside the CDR3, taken from reference TRBV9 and TRBJ2-1): DSGVTQTPKHLITATGQRVTLRCSPRSGDLSVYWYQQSLDQGLQFLIQYYNGEERAKGNILERFSAQQFPDLHSELNLSSLELGDSALYFCASSAGYSEQFFGPGTRLTVL.